Sequencing of this T cell receptor (beta chain) was carried out in a study of T cell repertoires in cytomegalovirus infection. Background on the study: Evidence of both CMV infection and a matching HLA type came from public TCR beta signatures. General study results and limits: HLA-C-restricted TCR beta clonotypes specific for CMV led the ex vivo response. The study identified carriers of CMV plus the relevant HLA from cumulative public TCR beta family frequency.

TCRdb reanalysed the reads using MiXCR and keeps one entry per CDR3 protein. Of around 70,000 distinct CDR3 sequences in the sample, 3.5% to 4% are singletons; the top ten hold 20% to 25%. Germline trimming cut 3 bases from V and 8 bases from J; bases unmatched to any gene: 5. Looked up from germline, CDR1 is MGHDK and CDR2 is SYGVNS. CDR3 length equals 13 residues. This clonotype has ten or more counts. Its antigen is unidentified. Source material: PBMCs. The source is a human donor in good health (CMV status not recorded). Some clones in this sample may be carry-over from other donors' samples. V and J are TRBV25-1 and TRBJ1-2, with 8 bases fitting TRBD1. The CDR3 protein is CASSEEAGGGYTF. DNA of the CDR3: TGTGCCAGCAGTGAGGAAGCAGGGGGCGGCTACACCTTC.